These 30 T cell receptor beta chains were all obtained from the same sample, sequenced in a study of blood T cell repertoires in COVID-19. Only in-frame clones appear in the TCRdb table, and some are missing; sequencing was by immunoSEQ multiplex PCR. The table includes some 230,000 clones, approximately 80% detected once. Sequences were obtained from peripheral blood. All receptors derive from a woman aged 45-65 years with acute or convalescent COVID-19.

This chain connects TRBV28 to TRBJ2-7, with D maybe TRBD1 (5 bases). V lost 7 bases to trimming and J lost 6 bases, with 19 bases between them. The CDR3 is made up of 14 amino acids. Germline values: CDR1 MDHEN, CDR2 SYDVKM. The CDR3 DNA sequence: TGTGCCAGCACGGGCCAGGGCCCGAATCGCGAGCAGTACTTC. Protein product: CASTGQGPNREQYF.

In this sample, this clone turned up a few times. This rearrangement joins TRBV5-1 to TRBJ2-7; 11 positions agree with TRBD1. The CDR3 is 14 residues long. Germline V gene lookup returns CDR1 SGHRS and CDR2 YFSETQ. J lost 4 bases, V lost 4 bases, and 4 bases had no gene match. The CDR3 region has the DNA TGCGCCAGCAGCCCGGACAGGGGGCGTTACGAGCAGTACTTC. It encodes CASSPDRGRYEQYF. Full variable domain (missing parts from reference TRBV5-1 and TRBJ2-7): KAGVTQTPRYLIKTRGQQVTLSCSPISGHRSVSWYQQTPGQGLQFLFEYFSETQRNKGNFPGRFSGRQFSNSRSEMNVSTLELGDSALYLCASSPDRGRYEQYFGPGTRLTVT.

V gene TRBV6-1 combines with J gene TRBJ2-7, with D unresolved. Trimming cost V 2 bases and J 8 bases, with 13 bases left between them. In germline, CDR1 is MNHNS, CDR2 SASEGT. The CDR3 has 13 residues. The CDR3 protein is CASSEMAVDQQYF. CDR3 nucleotide sequence: TGTGCCAGCAGTGAAATGGCGGTCGATCAGCAGTACTTC.

This clone has just one count. J is TRBJ2-1 and V is TRBV7-9, with a weak D call TRBD2 (5 bases). V gave up 8 bases and J gave up 0 bases, with 14 bases separating them. The CDR3 runs to 15 residues. The germline gives CDR1 SEHNR, CDR2 FQNEAQ (reference sequence). The CDR3 sequence: CASDTGESSYNEQFF. DNA for the CDR3: TGTGCCAGCGATACCGGGGAGAGCTCCTACAATGAGCAGTTCTTC.

The chain recombines TRBV6-6 with TRBJ1-1; 10 positions match TRBD1. The CDR3 runs 14 residues. Germline V gives CDR1 MNHNY, CDR2 SVGAGI (reference sequence). Trimming cost V 3 bases and J 5 bases; bases outside gene matches: 3. This CDR3 reads CASSYPDRGTEAFF. The CDR3 DNA reads TGTGCCAGCAGTTATCCGGACAGGGGGACTGAAGCTTTCTTT.

This clone was detected many times. The V call is TRBV6-5, the J call TRBJ2-1; tentatively, D is TRBD2 (5 bases). V lost 6 bases, J lost 4 bases, and 13 bases lay in between. The CDR3 consists of 14 residues. Looked up from germline, CDR1 is MNHEY and CDR2 is SVGAGI. CDR3: CASRDPTGYNEQFF. DNA for the CDR3: TGTGCCAGCAGGGACCCCACGGGATACAATGAGCAGTTCTTC.

The chain combines TRBV29-1 with TRBJ2-1, with TRBD2 identical over 11 bases. J gave up 14 bases and V 7 bases, and 13 bases lay outside the gene matches. The CDR3 is 13 amino acids. The germline V gene encodes CDR1 SQVTM and CDR2 ANQGSEA. CDR3 protein: CSGEGVTSGSKFF. CDR3 DNA sequence: TGCAGCGGCGAGGGGGTTACTAGCGGGAGCAAGTTCTTC.

The chain is built from TRBV27 and TRBJ2-7; D perhaps matches TRBD2 (6 bases). The CDR3 totals 17 residues. Germline CDR1 is MNHEY and CDR2 is SMNVEV (reference sequence). The V gene lost 6 bases and the J gene lost 0 bases, with 21 bases spanning the gap. The CDR3 region has the DNA TGTGCCAGCAGCCGCTACCTCCGGGACTCTCCCTCCTACGAGCAGTACTTC. Protein product: CASSRYLRDSPSYEQYF.

This chain connects TRBV6-8 to TRBJ2-1, with a weak D call TRBD2 (7 bases). From germline, CDR1 is MNHGY and CDR2 SAAAGT. The CDR3 totals 15 residues. Trimming shortened V by 7 bases and J by 7 bases, and 20 bases separated the two germline ends. The CDR3 here is CASTMGGRTRNEQFF. The CDR3 coding sequence is TGTGCCAGCACAATGGGGGGGCGGACGAGGAATGAGCAGTTCTTC.

The chain uses TRBV5-1 and TRBJ2-5, with D tentatively TRBD1 (6 bases). The germline V gene encodes CDR1 SGHRS and CDR2 YFSETQ. V was pared by 4 bases and J by 3 bases, with 16 bases between. This CDR3 region has 15 residues. In DNA form, the CDR3 reads TGCGCCAGCAGCCAAATGAATGGGGGCAAAGAGACCCAGTACTTC. It specifies CASSQMNGGKETQYF.

The CDR3 region is CASSQGLAGGQDTQYF. The CDR3 region has the DNA TGTGCCAGCAGCCAAGGACTAGCGGGGGGGCAAGATACGCAGTATTTT. V gene TRBV14 combines with J gene TRBJ2-3; 14 nucleotides agree with TRBD2. Trimming took 1 base from V and 5 from J; bases not matched to a gene: 2. Looked up from germline, CDR1 is SGHDN and CDR2 is FVKESK. This CDR3 contains 16 residues.

The gene calls are TRBV5-1 and TRBJ2-7, with a tentative D call TRBD1 (6 bases). The CDR3 is 12 residues long. Germline values: CDR1 SGHRS, CDR2 YFSETQ. V lost 4 bases, J lost 3 bases, and 8 bases lay in between. CDR3 sequence (DNA): TGCGCCAGCAGCCTCAGGGGCTACGAGCAGTACTTC. Its translation: CASSLRGYEQYF.

This chain connects TRBV28 to TRBJ1-1; D call uncertain. V shed 5 bases and J shed 1 base, with 2 bases lying between them. The CDR3 sequence is 11 residues long. In germline, CDR1 is MDHEN, CDR2 SYDVKM. CDR3 DNA sequence: TGTGCCAGCAGTCAGAACACTGAAGCTTTCTTT. Translating gives CASSQNTEAFF.

This chain uses TRBV5-5 with TRBJ2-7; D is possibly TRBD1 (6 bases). V shed 4 bases and J shed 0 bases, with 11 bases lying between them. The CDR3 has 14 amino acids. Per germline, CDR1 SGHKS and CDR2 YYEKEE (reference sequence). In nucleotides, the CDR3 is TGTGCCAGCAGCCCGGACAGCAGCTCCTACGAGCAGTACTTC. Translated, it gives CASSPDSSSYEQYF.

The chain uses TRBV10-3 and TRBJ1-1; weak D call: TRBD1 (6 bases). Trimming cost V 6 bases and J 2 bases, with 10 bases left between them. The CDR3 contains 13 residues. From germline, CDR1 is ENHRY and CDR2 SYGVKD. Here the CDR3 DNA reads TGTGCCATCAGAGTGGACAGTAACACTGAAGCTTTCTTT. It specifies CAIRVDSNTEAFF.

The CDR3 loop is CAPPRDRGADTQYF. The CDR3, as DNA: TGCGCCCCACCCCGAGACAGGGGCGCAGATACGCAGTATTTT. The chain recombines TRBV10-1 with TRBJ2-3, with 8 nucleotides matching TRBD1. CDR1 is WNHNN, CDR2 SYGVQD, per germline (reference sequence). The CDR3 sequence is 14 residues long. V lost 11 bases, J lost 4 bases, and 11 bases stayed unmatched.

This chain uses TRBV28 with TRBJ1-3, with D possibly TRBD1 on 5 matching bases. V lost 2 bases and J 0 bases, leaving 11 bases between the germline ends. Looked up from germline, CDR1 is MDHEN and CDR2 is SYDVKM. CDR3 length: 16 amino acids. CDR3 in amino acids: CASSLVGADSGNTIYF. In nucleotides, the CDR3 is TGTGCCAGCAGTTTAGTAGGGGCTGACTCTGGAAACACCATATATTTT.

The genes are TRBV3-1 (or the pseudogene TRBV3-2) and TRBJ2-1; D gene uncertain. The CDR3 covers 15 residues. V lost 1 base and J lost 1, with 8 bases in between. The germline gives CDR1 LGHDT, CDR2 YNNKEL (reference sequence). The CDR3 here is CASSQASFSYNEQFF. CDR3 DNA sequence: TGTGCCAGCAGCCAAGCCAGTTTTTCCTACAATGAGCAGTTCTTC.

This chain connects TRBV11-2 to TRBJ1-1; D is unclear. Germline V gene lookup returns CDR1 SGHAT and CDR2 FQNNGV. Trimming left V 5 bases short and J 0 bases short, with 7 bases between. This CDR3 is built from 13 residues. Here the CDR3 reads CASSLGLNTEAFF. CDR3 sequence (DNA): TGTGCCAGCAGCCTTGGGCTGAACACTGAAGCTTTCTTT.

This chain links TRBV18 with TRBJ1-2; D gene unclear. The CDR3 sequence is 12 residues long. Trimming took off 0 bases at V and 8 bases at J, with 7 bases between the two ends. Germline V gene sequence: CDR1 KGHSH, CDR2 LQKENI. CDR3 nucleotide sequence: TGTGCCAGCTCACCACCCGCGGCGGGCTACACCTTC. This translates into CASSPPAAGYTF. Full variable domain (rest looked up from reference TRBV18 and TRBJ1-2): NAGVMQNPRHLVRRRGQEARLRCSPMKGHSHVYWYRQLPEEGLKFMVYLQKENIIDESGMPKERFSAEFPKEGPSILRIQQVVRGDSAAYFCASSPPAAGYTFGSGTRLTVV.

The rearrangement uses TRBV28 and TRBJ2-7; 8 nucleotides agree with TRBD1. V was clipped by 7 bases and J by 5 bases; unmatched bases: 7. Germline V gives CDR1 MDHEN, CDR2 SYDVKM. The CDR3 spans 13 residues. This CDR3 reads CASTAGGVDEQYF. CDR3 bases: TGTGCCAGCACCGCAGGGGGCGTCGACGAGCAGTACTTC.

V gene TRBV28 combines with J gene TRBJ1-1; weak D call: TRBD1 (5 bases). V was trimmed by 3 bases and J by 4 bases, leaving 21 bases between them. CDR3 length: 17 amino acids. Per the germline V gene, CDR1 is MDHEN and CDR2 is SYDVKM. CDR3 sequence (DNA): TGTGCCAGCAGTTTTCCCAGGGTTAGGGAATTGCGCACTGAAGCTTTCTTT. Translation: CASSFPRVRELRTEAFF.

The chain recombines TRBV19 with TRBJ1-4, with 11 positions matching TRBD1. Trimming took 3 bases from V and 8 from J; bases not matched to a gene: 5. This CDR3 has 15 residues. Looked up from germline, CDR1 is LNHDA and CDR2 is SQIVND (reference sequence). CDR3 DNA sequence: TGTGCCAGTAGTATTCCCGGGACAGGGGGAGAAAAACTGTTTTTT. Translation gives CASSIPGTGGEKLFF.

This clone was seen only once. This chain connects TRBV27 to TRBJ2-7, with D possibly being TRBD2 (6 bases). Per the germline V gene, CDR1 is MNHEY and CDR2 is SMNVEV (reference sequence). The length of the CDR3 is 14 residues. Trimming removed 2 bases at V and 1 base at J, with 9 bases between. The CDR3 DNA follows: TGTGCCAGCAGTTTAGGACTACCTTCCTACGAGCAGTACTTC. Translating gives CASSLGLPSYEQYF.

V gene TRBV28 combines with J gene TRBJ1-1; 7 nucleotides match TRBD1. The CDR3 sequence is 15 residues long. Germline trimming cut 7 bases from V and 7 bases from J; bases unmatched to any gene: 15. Germline-derived CDR1 and CDR2 are MDHEN and SYDVKM. CDR3: CASTRDSFNGREAFF. The DNA for the CDR3 is TGTGCCAGCACCCGGGACAGTTTTAACGGCCGTGAAGCTTTCTTT.

This rearrangement joins TRBV2 to TRBJ2-5; 12 nucleotides agree with TRBD1. This CDR3 has 14 amino acids. V lost 7 bases to trimming and J lost 4 bases; unmatched junction nucleotides: 4. The germline CDR1 and CDR2 sequences are SNHLY and FYNNEI. Here the CDR3 DNA reads TGTGCCAGCACCCGGGACAGGGGGCGAGAGACCCAGTACTTC. Translation: CASTRDRGRETQYF.

This clone was detected a few times. The chain carries TRBV11-2 and TRBJ1-5, with a weak D call TRBD1 (5 bases). The germline V gene encodes CDR1 SGHAT and CDR2 FQNNGV. The CDR3 has 16 residues. V lost 5 bases, J lost 6 bases, and 20 bases lay in between. The CDR3 coding sequence is TGTGCCAGCAGCCGAACCTCAGGGTTACCCCCTCAGCCCCAGCATTTT. This encodes CASSRTSGLPPQPQHF.

DNA of the CDR3: TGTGCCAGCAGCCAAGATGCGAGTCAGCCCCAGCATTTT. It translates to CASSQDASQPQHF. J is TRBJ1-5 and V is TRBV4-2, with no clear D. The CDR3 extends over 13 amino acids. Germline-derived CDR1 and CDR2 are LGHNA and YNFKEQ. Trimming cost V 0 bases and J 6 bases, with 6 bases left between them.

V usage is TRBV5-1 and J usage is TRBJ2-3; 10 bases fit TRBD1. This CDR3 has 16 amino acids. Germline CDR1 is SGHRS and CDR2 is YFSETQ. V dropped 0 bases and J dropped 3; count of bases not matched to a gene: 4. CDR3 residues: CASSLEGTGVTDTQYF. Here the CDR3 DNA reads TGCGCCAGCAGCTTGGAGGGGACAGGGGTGACAGATACGCAGTATTTT.

The CDR3 DNA follows: TGCGCCAGCAGCAGGGGACAGGGTCGGTACGAGCAGTACTTC. Its protein product is CASSRGQGRYEQYF. The chain carries TRBV5-1 and TRBJ2-7, with 9 bases fitting TRBD1. There are 14 residues in the CDR3. V dropped 4 bases and J dropped 4; count of bases not matched to a gene: 6. CDR1 SGHRS and CDR2 YFSETQ come from the germline V gene.